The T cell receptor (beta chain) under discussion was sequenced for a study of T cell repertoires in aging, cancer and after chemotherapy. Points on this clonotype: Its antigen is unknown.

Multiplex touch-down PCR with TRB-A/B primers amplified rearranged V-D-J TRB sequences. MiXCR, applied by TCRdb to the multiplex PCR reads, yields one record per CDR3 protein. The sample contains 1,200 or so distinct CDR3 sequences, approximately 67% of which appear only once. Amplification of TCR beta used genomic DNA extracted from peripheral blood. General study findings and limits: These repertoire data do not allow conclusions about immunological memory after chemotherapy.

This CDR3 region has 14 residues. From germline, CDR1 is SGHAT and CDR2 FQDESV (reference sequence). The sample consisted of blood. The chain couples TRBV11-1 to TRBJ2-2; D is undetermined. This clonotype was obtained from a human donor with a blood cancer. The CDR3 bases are TGTGAAAGAACCTTGGAAAGAAAAGGAGGGGAGCTGTTTTTT. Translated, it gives CERTLERKGGELFF. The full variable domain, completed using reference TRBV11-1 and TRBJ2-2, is EAEVAQSPRYKITEKSQAVAFWCDPISGHATLYWYRQILGQGPELLVQFQDESVVDDSQLPKDRFSAERLKGVDSTLKIQPAELGDSAMYLCERTLERKGGELFFGEGSRLTVL.